The entry that follows covers one TCR beta chain sequence. No antigen is known for it. Treatment defined: oral pan-JAK inhibitor, 5-10 mg twice daily. From germline, CDR1 is MNHEY and CDR2 SVGAGI. V lost 1 base to trimming and J lost 0 bases, with 7 bases between them. The CDR3 is 15 amino acids. This sample was included in a study of CD8+ T cells in alopecia areata. Study-wide results and limits: Scalp clonality decreased significantly with tofacitinib, and so did expanded CD8+ clones among the top 100. Lesional scalp, notably in alopecia totalis/universalis, had clonality above that of normal scalp. In patients, TCRs were shared less clearly than in mice, and HLA may possibly be involved.

Sequencing templates came from extracted RNA that was reverse transcribed into cDNA. Method: immunoSEQ multiplex PCR; TCRdb's copy keeps in-frame clones and lacks some. In the table there are roughly 140,000 clones, roughly 82% of which are singletons. The sample here was CD8+ T cells sorted from blood, taken at week 4, from a patient treated with tofacitinib. This rearrangement joins TRBV6-5 to TRBJ1-5, with D possibly matching TRBD1 (5 bases). The clonotype comes from a human donor with alopecia areata. The CDR3 spells CASSYFQGSNQPQHF. The CDR3 DNA sequence: TGTGCCAGCAGTTACTTTCAGGGTAGCAATCAGCCCCAGCATTTT.